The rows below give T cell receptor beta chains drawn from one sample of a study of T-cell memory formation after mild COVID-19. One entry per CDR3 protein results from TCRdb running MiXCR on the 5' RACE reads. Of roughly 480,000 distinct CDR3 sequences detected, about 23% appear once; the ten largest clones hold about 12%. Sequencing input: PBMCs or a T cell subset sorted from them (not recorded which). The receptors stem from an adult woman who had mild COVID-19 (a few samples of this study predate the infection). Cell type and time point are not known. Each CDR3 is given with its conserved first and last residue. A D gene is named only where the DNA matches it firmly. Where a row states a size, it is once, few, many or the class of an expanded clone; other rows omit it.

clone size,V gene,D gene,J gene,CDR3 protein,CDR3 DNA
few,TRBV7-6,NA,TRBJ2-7,CASSFQGGEQYF,TGTGCCAGCAGCTTCCAGGGGGGCGAGCAGTACTTC
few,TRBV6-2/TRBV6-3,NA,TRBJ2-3,CASSYLFLTRGGVDTQYF,TGTGCCAGCAGTTACCTCTTCTTGACTAGAGGTGGAGTGGATACGCAGTATTTT
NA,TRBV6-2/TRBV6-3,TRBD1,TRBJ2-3,CASSSASGQGADTQYF,TGTGCCAGCAGCTCCGCCTCGGGTCAGGGGGCAGATACGCAGTATTTT
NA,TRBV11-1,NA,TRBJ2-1,CASSLMFLADEQFF,TGTGCCAGCAGCTTAATGTTTCTAGCCGATGAGCAGTTCTTC
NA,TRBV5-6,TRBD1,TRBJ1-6,CASSSIQGRNSPLHF,TGTGCCAGCAGCTCAATACAGGGGCGGAATTCACCCCTCCACTTT
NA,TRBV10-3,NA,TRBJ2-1,CAISESSSGYNEQFF,TGTGCCATCAGTGAGTCAAGTTCAGGGTACAATGAGCAGTTCTTC
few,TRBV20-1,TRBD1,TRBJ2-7,CSAPARDRGGNEQYF,TGCAGTGCTCCTGCGCGGGACAGGGGGGGGAACGAGCAGTACTTC
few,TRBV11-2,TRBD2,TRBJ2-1,CASSLETSTYNEQFF,TGTGCCAGCAGCCTCGAGACTAGCACCTACAATGAGCAGTTCTTC
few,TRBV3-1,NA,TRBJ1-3,CASSQEPHNGNTIYF,TGTGCCAGCAGCCAAGAACCGCATAACGGAAACACCATATATTTT
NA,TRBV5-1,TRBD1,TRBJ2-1,CASTSGGNNEQFF,TGCGCCAGCACATCAGGGGGTAACAATGAGCAGTTCTTC
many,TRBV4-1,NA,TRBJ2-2,CASSLRTDTGELFF,TGCGCCAGCAGCCTTAGGACAGACACCGGGGAGCTGTTTTTT
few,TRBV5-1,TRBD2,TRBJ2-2,CASSVFLAGDTGELFF,TGCGCCAGCAGCGTCTTTCTCGCGGGGGACACCGGGGAGCTGTTTTTT
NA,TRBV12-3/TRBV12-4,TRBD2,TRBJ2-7,CASSTLAGVKSDEQYF,TGTGCCAGCAGTACACTAGCGGGAGTGAAGAGCGACGAGCAGTACTTC